This TCR beta chain was identified in a study of blood T cell repertoires in COVID-19. TCRdb keeps only in-frame clones here, not all; method: immunoSEQ multiplex PCR. The table lists 180,000 or so clones, approximately 83% of them singletons, with under 3% in the top ten. The CDR3 runs 16 residues. The germline V and J ends were trimmed by 3 bases and 4 bases, with 18 bases remaining between them. CDR1 and CDR2 (germline): SGHNT, YENEEA. The V gene is TRBV11-3, the J gene TRBJ2-5; D is possibly TRBD1 (7 bases). The sequenced material came from peripheral blood. This clonotype originated in a human donor with acute or convalescent COVID-19. The donor label of this sample is uncertain. The CDR3 coding sequence is TGTGCCAGCAGCTTCAGCGCAGGGGGGTTGGCAGAGACCCAGTACTTC. Its protein is CASSFSAGGLAETQYF.